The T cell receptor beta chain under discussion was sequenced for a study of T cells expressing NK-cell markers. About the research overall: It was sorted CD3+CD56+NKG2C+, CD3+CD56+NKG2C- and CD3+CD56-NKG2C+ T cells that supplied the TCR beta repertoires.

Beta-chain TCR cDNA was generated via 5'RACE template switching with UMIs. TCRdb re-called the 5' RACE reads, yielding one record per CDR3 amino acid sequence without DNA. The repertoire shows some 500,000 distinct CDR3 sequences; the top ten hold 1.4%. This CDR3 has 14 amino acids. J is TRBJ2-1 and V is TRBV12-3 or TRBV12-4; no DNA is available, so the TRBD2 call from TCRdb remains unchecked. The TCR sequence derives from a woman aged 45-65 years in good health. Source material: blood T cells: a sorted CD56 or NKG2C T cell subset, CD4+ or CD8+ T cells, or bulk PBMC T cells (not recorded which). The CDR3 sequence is CASSFLAGRDEQFF.